The 16 T cell receptor beta chains in this list originate from one sample, sequenced in a study of identical twins. TCRdb processed the 5' RACE reads anew with MiXCR; each CDR3 protein has one entry. The sample lists 1,800,000 or so distinct CDR3 sequences; under 35% were seen once. The specimen was cord blood. All receptors come from a newborn girl in good health.

The V gene is TRBV27, the J gene TRBJ2-3, with D hard to call. Between the trimmed V and J ends, which lost 4 bases and 5 bases, there was a span of 13 bases. Germline V gene sequence: CDR1 MNHEY, CDR2 SMNVEV (reference sequence). The CDR3 extends over 14 amino acids. This CDR3 is CASSSPLRVDTQYF. Written as DNA, the CDR3 is TGTGCCAGCAGTTCCCCCCTACGAGTAGATACGCAGTATTTT.

This clonotype was found once. Given a much more abundant clone one base away, this may be a read error. The chain recombines TRBV3-1 with TRBJ2-4; D gene ambiguous. Germline V CDR1 and CDR2: LGHDT, YNNKEL (reference sequence). V was shortened by 8 bases and J by 13 bases, with 27 bases between the two germline ends. The CDR3 runs to 15 residues. The CDR3: CASQHGTTRSYKQYF. In DNA form, the CDR3 reads TGTGCCAGCCAACACGGAACCACAAGGTCCTACAAGCAGTACTTC.

Many counts were recorded for this clonotype. CDR3 coding DNA: TGTGCCATCAGACAACAGGGTGGCTACGAGCAGTACTTC. Its protein is CAIRQQGGYEQYF. The chain links TRBV10-3 to TRBJ2-7; a possible D gene is TRBD1 (6 bases). The ends were cut back, 6 bases at V and 3 bases at J, with 12 bases in the middle. The CDR3 is 13 amino acids. Germline-derived CDR1 and CDR2 are ENHRY and SYGVKD.

This chain links TRBV6-6 with TRBJ1-2; the D is unclear. V lost 0 bases and J 1 base, leaving 9 bases between the germline ends. The germline V gene encodes CDR1 MNHNY and CDR2 SVGAGI (reference sequence). The CDR3 consists of 15 residues. Written as DNA, the CDR3 is TGTGCCAGCAGTTACTCGAGCACTTATAACTATGGCTACACCTTC. It specifies CASSYSSTYNYGYTF.

The V call is TRBV7-9, the J call TRBJ2-3; D gene unclear. The germline V and J ends were trimmed by 6 bases and 0 bases, with 13 bases remaining between them. CDR3 length equals 15 residues. Germline lookup yields CDR1 SEHNR and CDR2 FQNEAQ (reference sequence). The CDR3 region is CASRNPALSTDTQYF. As DNA, the CDR3 is TGTGCCAGCAGAAACCCAGCTCTTAGCACAGATACGCAGTATTTT. Variable domain in full (rest from reference TRBV7-9 and TRBJ2-3): DTGVSQNPRHKITKRGQNVTFRCDPISEHNRLYWYRQTLGQGPEFLTYFQNEAQLEKSRLLSDRFSAERPKGSFSTLEIQRTEQGDSAMYLCASRNPALSTDTQYFGPGTRLTVL.

The CDR3 DNA sequence: TGCGCCAGCAGCCTCGTCCGAGCCCCGGAAGAGACCCAGTACTTC. Amino acid sequence: CASSLVRAPEETQYF. The chain recombines TRBV4-1 with TRBJ2-5; D gene uncertain. V shed 4 bases and J shed 3 bases, with 15 bases lying between them. The CDR3 contains 15 residues. Germline loops: CDR1 MGHRA, CDR2 YSYEKL.

This clonotype was observed a handful of times. This rearrangement joins TRBV5-1 to TRBJ2-5, with D uncertain. The V gene lost 5 bases and the J gene lost 5 bases, with 13 bases spanning the gap. The germline CDR1 and CDR2 sequences are SGHRS and YFSETQ. There are 13 residues in the CDR3. The CDR3 coding sequence is TGCGCCAGCAGACCTACACGGATGGAGACCCAGTACTTC. Protein: CASRPTRMETQYF.

Only one count was recorded for this clonotype. The chain combines TRBV20-1 with TRBJ2-5; D may be TRBD1 (5 bases). Germline-derived CDR1 and CDR2 are DFQATT and SNEGSKA (reference sequence). Trimming took off 3 bases at V and 0 bases at J, with 14 bases between the two ends. The CDR3 is 15 residues long. CDR3 residues: CSARGRSPYQETQYF. The CDR3 bases are TGCAGTGCTAGGGGGCGGTCTCCGTACCAAGAGACCCAGTACTTC.

The gene calls are TRBV25-1 and TRBJ1-3; D is undetermined. The germline gives CDR1 MGHDK, CDR2 SYGVNS. V dropped 3 bases and J dropped 4 bases, with 7 bases sitting between them. This CDR3 comprises 13 residues. In nucleotides, the CDR3 is TGTGCCAGCAGTGAGTTTGGGGGAAACACCATATATTTT. The encoded protein is CASSEFGGNTIYF.

This chain joins TRBV10-3 and TRBJ2-5, with 7 positions matching TRBD2. The CDR3 spans 15 residues. Trimming took 0 bases from V and 11 from J; bases not matched to a gene: 12. Germline lookup yields CDR1 ENHRY and CDR2 SYGVKD. CDR3 bases: TGTGCCATCAGTGAGTCCGGCGGGAGTTACAATGAGCAGTACTTC. This codes for CAISESGGSYNEQYF.

This clonotype was counted between two and nine times. V gene TRBV5-1 combines with J gene TRBJ2-3; 7 nucleotides match TRBD2. This CDR3 spans 14 amino acids. Trimming took 1 base from V and 4 from J; bases not matched to a gene: 3. From germline, CDR1 is SGHRS and CDR2 YFSETQ. CDR3 sequence reads: CASSLSGTADTQYF. CDR3 nucleotides: TGCGCCAGCAGCTTGAGCGGGACGGCAGATACGCAGTATTTT.

The CDR3 reads CSARRPGLAAYNEQYF. CDR3 sequence (DNA): TGCAGTGCTAGACGGCCGGGACTAGCGGCTTACAATGAGCAGTACTTC. The genes are TRBV20-1 and TRBJ2-1, with 11 bases matching TRBD2. Near its end, the DNA agrees better with TRBJ2-7, so the J call may be wrong. Germline V gene lookup returns CDR1 DFQATT and CDR2 SNEGSKA (reference sequence). The CDR3 sequence is 16 residues long.

This rearrangement joins TRBV28 to TRBJ1-1, with 8 bases fitting TRBD1. Unmatched junction bases numbered 7, after V lost 6 bases and J lost 1 base. The CDR3 has 15 amino acids. CDR1 and CDR2 (germline): MDHEN, SYDVKM. This CDR3 reads CASRGRQGRNTEAFF. The CDR3 nucleotides are TGTGCCAGCAGGGGGCGACAGGGGAGGAACACTGAAGCTTTCTTT.

The rearrangement joins TRBV20-1 to TRBJ2-5; possible D gene TRBD2, 5 bases. The CDR3 consists of 13 residues. V was clipped by 3 bases and J by 11 bases, with 19 bases between them. CDR1 is DFQATT, CDR2 SNEGSKA, per germline (reference sequence). In DNA form, the CDR3 reads TGCAGTGCTAGCGATGGACTTACGAATGAGCAGTACTTC. Translated: CSASDGLTNEQYF.

This clonotype was counted ten times or more. The chain has TRBV12-3 or TRBV12-4 and TRBJ2-7; D not resolved. V shed 3 bases and J shed 3 bases, with 9 bases lying between them. The CDR3 is 13 amino acids. CDR3 DNA: TGTGCCAGCAGTTTTACAGTGGACTACGAGCAGTACTTC. Its protein product is CASSFTVDYEQYF.

This chain uses TRBV25-1 with TRBJ1-2; 7 nucleotides line up with TRBD1. CDR3 length equals 13 residues. Germline CDR1 is MGHDK and CDR2 is SYGVNS. With 7 bases clipped from V and 4 bases from J, the junction kept 6 bases outside the gene matches. The CDR3 spells CASTGTAGYGYTF. The CDR3 coding sequence is TGTGCCAGCACAGGGACAGCCGGCTATGGCTACACCTTC.